One T cell receptor beta chain is described in this entry. The data were obtained in a study of blood T cell repertoires in COVID-19. Across the whole study: The origin of the acute and convalescent COVID-19 samples was the United States, Italy and Spain.

In the study's own analysis: Reference gene primers were amplified, and this amplification served to estimate nucleated cell counts. Assay used: immunoSEQ multiplex PCR; TCRdb lists only in-frame clones, some missing. From that table come the V and J calls and clone size; the DNA was used to work out D and trimming. This sample carries 250,000 to 300,000 clones, approximately 85% of them seen once, and the ten largest clones take more than 4.5%. Germline CDR1 SGHDN, CDR2 FVKESK. The CDR3 consists of 14 residues. With 4 bases removed from V and 2 bases from J, the gap between germline ends came to 10 bases.

The chain uses TRBV14 and TRBJ2-3; tentatively, D is TRBD1 (6 bases). Sequencing was done on a sample of peripheral blood. The receptor's source is a man in his forties or fifties with active or convalescent COVID-19. CDR3 amino acids: CASSLQGLTDTQYF. DNA for the CDR3: TGTGCCAGCAGCCTACAGGGCCTCACAGATACGCAGTATTTT.